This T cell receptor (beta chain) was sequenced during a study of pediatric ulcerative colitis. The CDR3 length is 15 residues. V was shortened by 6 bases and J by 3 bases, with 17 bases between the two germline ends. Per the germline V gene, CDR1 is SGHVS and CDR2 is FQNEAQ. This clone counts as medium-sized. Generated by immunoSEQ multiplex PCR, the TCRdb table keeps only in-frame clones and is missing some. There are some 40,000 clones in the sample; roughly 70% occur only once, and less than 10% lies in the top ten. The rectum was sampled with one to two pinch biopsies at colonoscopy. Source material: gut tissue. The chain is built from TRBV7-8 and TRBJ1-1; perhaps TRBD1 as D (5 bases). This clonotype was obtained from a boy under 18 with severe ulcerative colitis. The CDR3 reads CASRQGSAGDTEAFF. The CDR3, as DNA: TGTGCCAGCAGGCAAGGCAGTGCGGGGGACACTGAAGCTTTCTTT. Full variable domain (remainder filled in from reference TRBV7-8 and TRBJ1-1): GAGVSQSPRYKVAKRGQDVALRCDPISGHVSLFWYQQALGQGPEFLTYFQNEAQLDKSGLPSDRFFAERPEGSVSTLKIQRTQQEDSAVYLCASRQGSAGDTEAFFGQGTRLTVV.